This is a list of T cell receptor beta chains from one sample in a study of blood T cell repertoires in COVID-19. TCRdb's table, derived via immunoSEQ multiplex PCR, lists solely in-frame clones and lacks some. The table shows about 170,000 clones, with less than 85% occurring only once. Sequencing used peripheral blood. The receptors come from a middle-aged woman with COVID-19, enrolled during active disease. Each CDR3 is given with its conserved first and last residue. D genes are given only for firm matches.

v_gene,d_gene,j_gene,CDR3nt,CDR3aa
TRBV5-1,TRBD2,TRBJ2-3,TGCGCCAGCTGCCGAATTACTAGCGGGAGGACAGATACGCAGTATTTT,CASCRITSGRTDTQYF
TRBV15,TRBD2,TRBJ2-1,TGTGCCACTGGACGGGGGGGATCCCATGAGCAGTTCTTC,CATGRGGSHEQFF
TRBV3-1/TRBV3-2,NA,TRBJ2-3,TGTGCCAGCAGTACACAGGGAGATACGCAGTATTTT,CASSTQGDTQYF
TRBV28,TRBD1,TRBJ1-5,TGTGCCAGCAGACAGGGGAATCAGCCCCAGCATTTT,CASRQGNQPQHF
TRBV12-3/TRBV12-4,NA,TRBJ2-2,TGTGCCAGCAGTTCATCAACCGGGGAGCTGTTTTTT,CASSSSTGELFF
TRBV29-1,TRBD1,TRBJ2-1,TGCAGCGTCGACAGGGGACTTTACAATGAGCAGTTCTTC,CSVDRGLYNEQFF
TRBV4-1,TRBD1,TRBJ2-7,TGCGCCAGCAGCCTAACGGGACAGGGGGCAGACGAGCAGTACTTC,CASSLTGQGADEQYF
TRBV12-3/TRBV12-4,TRBD1,TRBJ1-2,TGTGCCAGCAGTTTACAGGGGGCGTCTGGCTACACCTTC,CASSLQGASGYTF
TRBV19,TRBD2,TRBJ2-1,TGTGCCAGTAGTATATCTGGCGGGAGGGCCTCTAGCTATGAGCAGTTCTTC,CASSISGGRASSYEQFF
TRBV27,TRBD1,TRBJ2-5,TGTGCCAGCAGCCCCCGGGACAGGGGCCGAGAGACCCAGTACTTC,CASSPRDRGRETQYF
TRBV10-2,NA,TRBJ1-4,TGCGCCAGCAGTGAAAATCTACAGGGCAACCAAAAACTGTTTTTT,CASSENLQGNQKLFF
TRBV7-3,TRBD2,TRBJ2-3,TGTGCCAGCAGCCCGGGACTAGCGATGACAGATACGCAGTATTTT,CASSPGLAMTDTQYF
TRBV30,NA,TRBJ2-3,TGTGCCTGGAGTGTACAAACAGATACGCAGTATTTT,CAWSVQTDTQYF
TRBV9,NA,TRBJ2-3,TGTGCCAGCAGCGTGGGCTCGGGAACACAAATGACCACAGATACGCAGTATTTT,CASSVGSGTQMTTDTQYF
TRBV19,TRBD2,TRBJ2-1,TGTGCCAGTAAACTAGCGGGGGGTGCCAATGAGCAGTTCTTC,CASKLAGGANEQFF